This TCR beta chain was obtained from a study of Ad26.COV2.S vaccination and SARS-CoV-2 variants. The V gene end was trimmed by 4 bases and the J gene end by 1 base; junction bases not matched to a gene: 1. CDR3 length equals 15 residues. Per germline, CDR1 KGHDR and CDR2 SFDVKD. Study outcomes and limitations: Similar non-spike TCR breadth was seen in vaccine and placebo recipients. Substantial response breadth was reportedly seen for spike-specific CD8+ and CD4+ T cells after vaccination.

Remarks on this clone: The antigen remains undetermined.

Specified treatment: some 20 received Ad26.COV2.S at low or high dose, single or two shots; about 5 received placebo; per-sample allocation not given. Sampling happened 63 days after the first vaccine or placebo injection. Aged 18-55 years, donor was enrolled in Boston in 2020. It was Wuhan-strain SARS-CoV-2 spike that the Ad26 vaccine vector expressed. Using immunoSEQ multiplex PCR, the repertoire was profiled, and TCRdb retains in-frame clones only, with some absent. The data hold about 480,000 clones, with approximately 90% observed a single time. The J gene is TRBJ2-1, the V gene TRBV24-1, with 9 bases that match TRBD2. The input for sequencing was peripheral blood, taken in a trial of Ad26.COV2.S vaccine versus placebo. This clonotype was sampled from a person between 18 and 60 years old who received the Ad26.COV2.S COVID-19 vaccine or a placebo. The CDR3 protein is CATSESGRSYNEQFF. For the CDR3, the DNA is TGTGCCACCAGTGAGAGCGGGAGGTCCTACAATGAGCAGTTCTTC.